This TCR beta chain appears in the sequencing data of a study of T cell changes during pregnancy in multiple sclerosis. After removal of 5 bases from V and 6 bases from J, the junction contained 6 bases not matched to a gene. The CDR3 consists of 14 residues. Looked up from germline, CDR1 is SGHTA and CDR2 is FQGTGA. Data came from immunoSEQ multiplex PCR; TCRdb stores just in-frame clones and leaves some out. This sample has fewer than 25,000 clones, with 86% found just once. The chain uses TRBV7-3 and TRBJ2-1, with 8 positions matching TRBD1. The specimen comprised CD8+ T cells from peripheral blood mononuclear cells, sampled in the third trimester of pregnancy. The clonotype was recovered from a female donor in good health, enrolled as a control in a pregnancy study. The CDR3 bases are TGTGCCAGCAGCCTGACAGGGGTCGGCAATGAGCAGTTCTTC. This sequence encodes CASSLTGVGNEQFF.